This TCR beta chain is drawn from a study of T cells expressing NK-cell markers. Study summary: Repertoires of TCR beta were obtained from T cells sorted as CD3+CD56+NKG2C+, CD3+CD56+NKG2C- and CD3+CD56-NKG2C+. General observations from the study: For a handful of donors, these clonotypes were likewise the leading ones in the CD3+CD56-NKG2C+ fraction. About six donors carried dominant NKG2C+ clonotypes that made up roughly 1.0-7.5% of their CD8+ T cells.

This CDR3 has 17 residues. Looked up from germline, CDR1 is GTSNPN and CDR2 is SVGIG (reference sequence). The authors generated TCR beta cDNA through 5'RACE template switching with UMIs. TCRdb re-called the 5' RACE reads and gives one entry per CDR3 protein, without DNA. The sample totals about 390,000 distinct CDR3 sequences. About this clonotype: No antigen is known for it.

Sequences were obtained from blood T cells: a sorted CD56 or NKG2C T cell subset, CD4+ or CD8+ T cells, or bulk PBMC T cells (not recorded which). This clonotype originated in a woman in her fifties or sixties in good health. The chain couples TRBV30 to TRBJ2-1; TCRdb's D call, TRBD2, is unchecked because there is no DNA. The CDR3 protein is CAYSTLGTSGLYNEQFF.